This is a list of T cell receptor beta chains from one sample in a study of shared clonotypes between healthy human individuals. TCRdb's table, derived via immunoSEQ multiplex PCR, lists solely in-frame clones and lacks some. The data hold some 320,000 clones, with around nine tenths observed a single time. The sequenced sample consisted of memory CD8+ T cells sorted from blood. The receptors shown here come from a man younger than 35 in good health. Both conserved end residues are part of each CDR3. Each record gives: clone size, V gene, J gene, D gene, CDR3 protein, CDR3 DNA. A D gene is named only where the DNA matches it firmly. Rows may omit the clone size; those that give it use once, few, many or a size class.

>.|TRBV30|TRBJ2-1|.
CAWSVYGGNEQFF
TGTGCCTGGAGTGTATATGGGGGGAATGAGCAGTTCTTC
>.|TRBV2|TRBJ1-6|.
CASSGGYNSPLHF
TGTGCCAGCAGTGGGGGCTATAATTCACCCCTCCACTTT
>.|TRBV7-8|TRBJ1-1|.
CASSLDGQGMPEAFF
TGTGCCAGCAGCTTAGATGGGCAGGGAATGCCTGAAGCTTTCTTT
>.|TRBV18|TRBJ2-2|TRBD2
CASSPTLAGANTGELFF
TGTGCCAGCTCACCAACTCTAGCGGGGGCGAACACCGGGGAGCTGTTTTTT
>once|TRBV5-1|TRBJ1-4|.
CASRIPTGFNEKLFF
TGCGCCAGCAGGATCCCGACAGGATTTAATGAAAAACTGTTTTTT
>.|TRBV28|TRBJ1-5|.
CASSFGPQPQHF
TGTGCCAGCAGTTTTGGTCCCCAGCCCCAGCATTTT
>once|TRBV10-3|TRBJ2-6|.
CAIRGERPNVLTF
TGTGCCATCAGGGGCGAAAGGCCCAACGTCCTGACTTTC
>few|TRBV5-4|TRBJ1-1|.
CASTDRSGPGTEAFF
TGTGCCAGCACCGATAGGTCGGGCCCGGGGACTGAAGCTTTCTTT
>.|TRBV7-9|TRBJ2-3|.
CASSPYQGATTDTQYF
TGTGCCAGCAGCCCCTATCAGGGAGCTACCACAGATACGCAGTATTTT
>few|TRBV4-1|TRBJ2-7|.
CASSQLGEGNEQYF
TGCGCCAGCAGCCAATTGGGCGAGGGAAACGAGCAGTACTTC
>.|TRBV6-6|TRBJ2-3|.
CASSYMGAGDTQYF
TGTGCCAGCAGTTATATGGGGGCGGGAGATACGCAGTATTTT
>.|TRBV25-1|TRBJ1-2|TRBD1
CASSDTTGGYGYTF
TGTGCCAGCAGTGACACAACAGGGGGCTATGGCTACACCTTC
>.|TRBV6-1|TRBJ2-3|.
CASWGGYPLQDTQYF
TGTGCCAGCTGGGGGGGCTATCCCCTCCAAGATACGCAGTATTTT
>.|TRBV5-1|TRBJ1-3|TRBD1
CASSFKQGAVSGNTIYF
TGCGCCAGCAGCTTTAAACAGGGGGCAGTTTCTGGAAACACCATATATTTT
>.|TRBV28|TRBJ1-4|.
CASSFGRQTGPANEKLFF
TGTGCCAGCAGTTTCGGCCGTCAAACAGGGCCGGCTAATGAAAAACTGTTTTTT
>.|TRBV7-8|TRBJ2-5|.
CASSPPLAGSRETQYF
TGTGCCAGCAGCCCCCCCTTGGCAGGCTCGAGGGAGACCCAGTACTTC
>.|TRBV4-3|TRBJ2-7|.
CASSQDRQVSYEQYF
TGCGCCAGCAGCCAAGATCGACAGGTCTCCTACGAGCAGTACTTC
>.|TRBV18|TRBJ2-5|TRBD2
CASSPMGTSGGQETQYF
TGTGCCAGCTCACCAATGGGTACTAGCGGGGGCCAAGAGACCCAGTACTTC
>.|TRBV9|TRBJ2-7|.
CASSPGADISYEQYF
TGTGCCAGCAGCCCAGGGGCCGATATCTCCTACGAGCAGTACTTC
>.|TRBV5-4|TRBJ1-1|.
CASSWEATEAFF
TGTGCCAGCAGCTGGGAGGCAACTGAAGCTTTCTTT
>.|TRBV2|TRBJ2-7|TRBD1
CASSLDRGSEQYF
TGTGCCAGCAGTTTGGACAGGGGATCGGAGCAGTACTTC
>.|TRBV2|TRBJ2-6|TRBD1
CASRGTGAISGANVLTF
TGTGCCAGCAGGGGGACAGGGGCCATCTCTGGGGCCAACGTCCTGACTTTC
>.|TRBV5-1|TRBJ2-2|.
CASSLVSSNTGELFF
TGCGCCAGCAGCTTGGTGAGCTCGAACACCGGGGAGCTGTTTTTT
>.|TRBV4-1|TRBJ2-7|.
CASSQDLALQGGWEQYF
TGCGCCAGCAGCCAAGATCTGGCTCTACAGGGAGGATGGGAGCAGTACTTC
>.|TRBV29-1|TRBJ2-2|TRBD1
CSVEGQGANTGELFF
TGCAGCGTTGAGGGCCAGGGGGCCAACACCGGGGAGCTGTTTTTT
>few|TRBV6-5|TRBJ2-2|TRBD1
CASRTGDAGELFF
TGTGCCAGCAGGACAGGGGACGCCGGGGAGCTGTTTTTT
>.|TRBV15|TRBJ2-6|TRBD1
CATSRGTAPSGANVLTF
TGTGCCACCAGCAGGGGGACAGCTCCCTCTGGGGCCAACGTCCTGACTTTC
>.|TRBV30|TRBJ2-7|.
CAWSVMGLYEQYF
TGTGCCTGGAGTGTAATGGGGCTATACGAGCAGTACTTC
>.|TRBV28|TRBJ2-7|.
CASNRGADEQYF
TGTGCCAGCAACCGGGGGGCGGACGAGCAGTACTTC
>.|TRBV5-1|TRBJ2-7|.
CASSLVPGYEQYF
TGCGCCAGCAGCTTGGTTCCGGGCTACGAGCAGTACTTC
>.|TRBV19|TRBJ1-2|TRBD1
CASSSGQGLSPFYGYTF
TGTGCCAGTAGTTCCGGACAGGGCCTCTCTCCCTTTTATGGCTACACCTTC
>.|TRBV19|TRBJ1-4|.
CASSIATGEKLFF
TGTGCCAGTAGTATAGCTACAGGCGAAAAACTGTTTTTT
>.|TRBV10-2|TRBJ2-1|TRBD2
CASSGASGSEQFF
TGCGCCAGCAGTGGGGCTAGCGGGAGTGAGCAGTTCTTC
>.|TRBV5-4|TRBJ2-1|.
CASSLEPGRSVEQFF
TGTGCCAGCAGCTTGGAGCCAGGGCGATCGGTTGAGCAGTTCTTC
>.|TRBV27|TRBJ2-7|.
CASSPELLGYEQYF
TGTGCCAGCAGTCCCGAACTTTTGGGCTACGAGCAGTACTTC
>once|TRBV5-1|TRBJ2-3|TRBD1
CASSTGTGGTDTQYF
TGCGCCAGCAGTACAGGGACAGGGGGCACAGATACGCAGTATTTT
>.|TRBV5-6|TRBJ1-2|.
CASSLEQVGPGYTF
TGTGCCAGCAGCTTGGAGCAGGTAGGACCTGGCTACACCTTC
>.|TRBV10-3|TRBJ2-3|.
CAISDYTDTQYF
TGTGCCATCAGTGACTACACAGATACGCAGTATTTT
>many|TRBV7-9|TRBJ2-1|TRBD2
CASSGGSGAGVSKYNEQFF
TGTGCCAGCAGCGGAGGGAGTGGAGCGGGAGTTAGTAAGTACAATGAGCAGTTCTTC
>once|TRBV13|TRBJ1-4|.
CASSSHDRRDEKLFF
TGTGCCAGCAGCTCGCACGACAGGCGGGATGAAAAACTGTTTTTT
>.|TRBV10-2|TRBJ2-1|.
CASSESHTLTYNEQFF
TGCGCCAGCAGTGAGTCGCACACTTTGACCTACAATGAGCAGTTCTTC
>.|TRBV2|TRBJ2-7|.
CASSVGTTGEQYF
TGTGCCAGCAGTGTCGGGACGACGGGGGAGCAGTACTTC